These T cell receptor beta chains were read from a single sample in a study of cytomegalovirus exposure and HLA in healthy donors. Libraries were prepared by immunoSEQ multiplex PCR; TCRdb keeps only in-frame clonotypes and omits some of them. The sample has about 130,000 clones; 80% are singletons. The sequenced sample was PBMCs. Every receptor here comes from a man in his thirties or forties in good health and CMV-seronegative. Both conserved end residues are part of each CDR3. The D gene is left open where the match is weak. Expanded clones are given a class, and other clones once, few, many or no size at all.

V gene,D gene,clone size,J gene,CDR3 protein,CDR3 DNA
TRBV7-2,.,.,TRBJ2-3,CASSTHRAGDVRDTQYF,TGTGCCAGCAGCACCCATCGGGCGGGCGACGTGAGGGATACGCAGTATTTT
TRBV27,.,.,TRBJ1-6,CASTPRGGTVLPLHF,TGTGCCAGCACCCCAAGAGGAGGGACGGTGTTACCCCTCCACTTT
TRBV9,.,.,TRBJ1-2,CASSADSLANYGYTF,TGTGCCAGCAGCGCGGACTCCCTGGCGAACTATGGCTACACCTTC
TRBV7-2,TRBD1,.,TRBJ1-5,CASSLGDREYQPQHF,TGTGCCAGCAGCTTAGGGGACAGGGAATACCAGCCCCAGCATTTT
TRBV6-5,TRBD1,.,TRBJ2-7,CASRGTGSIAEQYF,TGTGCCAGCAGAGGGACAGGGAGTATAGCCGAGCAGTACTTC
TRBV5-1,.,.,TRBJ1-6,CASSWQGGGMSPLHF,TGCGCCAGCAGCTGGCAGGGAGGCGGGATGTCACCCCTCCACTTT
TRBV13,TRBD1,once,TRBJ2-5,CASSLGQGTETQYF,TGTGCCAGCAGCCTGGGACAGGGTACAGAGACCCAGTACTTC
TRBV10-3,.,.,TRBJ1-1,CAISDAAAEAFF,TGTGCCATCAGCGACGCGGCTGCTGAAGCTTTCTTT
TRBV6-5,TRBD1,.,TRBJ2-7,CASSRTGYEQYF,TGTGCCAGCAGCCGGACAGGGTACGAGCAGTACTTC
TRBV7-3,TRBD2,.,TRBJ2-3,CASSLLLRTDGGADTQYF,TGTGCCAGCAGCCTCCTGCTCCGGACCGACGGGGGGGCAGATACGCAGTATTTT
TRBV7-2,TRBD2,.,TRBJ2-7,CASSLALAGPYEQYF,TGTGCCAGCAGCTTAGCTCTAGCGGGACCCTACGAGCAGTACTTC
TRBV4-1,TRBD1,once,TRBJ2-3,CASSQTDRGATDTQYF,TGCGCCAGCAGCCAAACCGACAGGGGAGCCACAGATACGCAGTATTTT
TRBV4-2,.,.,TRBJ2-1,CASSQGLLGEQFF,TGTGCCAGCAGCCAAGGACTCCTAGGCGAGCAGTTCTTC
TRBV2,TRBD2,.,TRBJ2-3,CASTGTSGLHTQYF,TGTGCCAGCACCGGGACTAGCGGGCTTCATACGCAGTATTTT
TRBV5-4,TRBD1,.,TRBJ1-2,CASSLGTGNYGYTF,TGTGCCAGCAGCTTAGGGACAGGGAACTATGGCTACACCTTC
TRBV13,.,.,TRBJ2-7,CASSLFPGTYEQYF,TGTGCCAGCAGCTTATTCCCCGGGACCTACGAGCAGTACTTC
TRBV4-3,.,few,TRBJ1-1,CASSQVAGLNTEAFF,TGCGCCAGCAGCCAAGTGGCAGGTCTGAACACTGAAGCTTTCTTT
TRBV19,.,once,TRBJ1-1,CASSTNLNTEAFF,TGTGCCAGTAGTACTAATCTGAACACTGAAGCTTTCTTT
TRBV15,TRBD2,medium-sized,TRBJ2-7,CATSRDGSSGAGNEQYF,TGTGCCACCAGCAGAGATGGGTCTAGCGGGGCAGGAAACGAGCAGTACTTC
TRBV5-6,TRBD1,.,TRBJ2-1,CASSHFNDRGSYNEQFF,TGTGCCAGCAGCCATTTCAACGACAGGGGGTCCTACAATGAGCAGTTCTTC
TRBV5-4,TRBD2,.,TRBJ2-7,CASSNPSGVASYEQYF,TGTGCCAGCAGCAACCCCAGCGGGGTTGCTTCCTACGAGCAGTACTTC
TRBV4-3,.,once,TRBJ1-2,CASSQDILTANYGYTF,TGCGCCAGCAGCCAAGACATACTAACGGCTAACTATGGCTACACCTTC
TRBV10-3,.,.,TRBJ2-3,CAISEIGASQGTDTQYF,TGTGCCATCAGTGAGATCGGCGCTAGCCAGGGCACAGATACGCAGTATTTT
TRBV4-3,TRBD1,.,TRBJ1-2,CASSQDSRDSPNYGYTF,TGCGCCAGCAGCCAAGATTCCCGGGACAGCCCTAACTATGGCTACACCTTC
TRBV18,.,.,TRBJ1-1,CASSPTPGDTEAFF,TGTGCCAGCTCACCCACTCCCGGGGACACTGAAGCTTTCTTT
TRBV13,.,.,TRBJ2-2,CASSSEFPGELFF,TGTGCCAGCAGCTCGGAGTTTCCAGGGGAGCTGTTTTTT
TRBV12-5,.,.,TRBJ1-1,CASGLVRYTEAFF,TGTGCTAGTGGTTTGGTACGGTACACTGAAGCTTTCTTT
TRBV19,.,many,TRBJ2-1,CASSNDYSYNEQFF,TGTGCCAGTAGCAACGACTACTCCTACAATGAGCAGTTCTTC
TRBV7-8,.,.,TRBJ2-7,CASSLGEGYEQYF,TGTGCCAGCAGCTTAGGTGAGGGTTACGAGCAGTACTTC
TRBV15,TRBD1,.,TRBJ2-7,CATSRDRDRGGHEQYF,TGTGCCACCAGCAGAGACCGGGACAGGGGAGGCCACGAGCAGTACTTC
TRBV9,.,.,TRBJ2-7,CASSVEARNYEQYF,TGTGCCAGCAGCGTAGAGGCCAGGAATTACGAGCAGTACTTC
TRBV5-4,.,few,TRBJ2-2,CASSLGEGELFF,TGTGCCAGCAGCTTGGGGGAGGGGGAGCTGTTTTTT
TRBV7-2,.,once,TRBJ1-2,CASSLAVDTGYTF,TGTGCCAGCAGCTTAGCGGTTGACACTGGCTACACCTTC
TRBV7-2,.,.,TRBJ2-7,CASSLAPGSYEQYF,TGTGCCAGCAGCTTAGCCCCAGGCTCCTACGAGCAGTACTTC
TRBV7-2,.,.,TRBJ2-1,CASSPRNEQFF,TGTGCCAGCAGCCCCCGGAATGAGCAGTTCTTC
TRBV11-2,.,once,TRBJ1-5,CASSLDLIADSLQPQHF,TGTGCCAGCAGCTTAGATCTAATTGCCGACAGTCTTCAGCCCCAGCATTTT
TRBV27,TRBD1,.,TRBJ2-7,CASRKGTGLSEQYF,TGTGCCAGCAGGAAAGGGACAGGGTTGAGCGAGCAGTACTTC
TRBV18,TRBD1,.,TRBJ1-4,CASSPSGTGSEKLFF,TGTGCCAGCTCACCATCCGGGACAGGGTCTGAGAAACTGTTTTTT
TRBV5-6,.,.,TRBJ2-7,CASSLGQSYEQYF,TGTGCCAGCAGCCTAGGACAGAGCTACGAGCAGTACTTC
TRBV2,.,.,TRBJ1-1,CASEYTNTEAFF,TGTGCCAGCGAGTATACGAACACTGAAGCTTTCTTT
TRBV5-4,TRBD1,few,TRBJ2-1,CASSLSGGLVEQFF,TGTGCCAGCAGCTTGTCAGGGGGTTTGGTTGAGCAGTTCTTC
TRBV30,TRBD1,.,TRBJ1-5,CAWDREGSQPQHF,TGTGCCTGGGACAGGGAAGGGAGCCAGCCCCAGCATTTT
TRBV28,TRBD1,.,TRBJ1-2,CASTRDSLGYTF,TGTGCCAGCACCCGGGACAGTCTTGGCTACACCTTC